This T cell receptor beta chain appears in the sequencing data of a study of early T cells in non-severe SARS-CoV-2 infection. Study overall: Unsorted whole blood bulk RNA was sequenced, with unpaired chains. Findings and caveats of the study: VDJdb matching favored anti-spike CD8 responses, missing private and CD4 specificities.

On this clonotype: Antigen specificity is unknown.

CDR1 and CDR2 (germline): SGHDN, FVKESK. V gave up 5 bases and J gave up 6 bases, with 14 bases separating them. CDR3 size: 13 residues. Researchers attached unique molecular identifiers to individual cDNA molecules. TCRdb re-called the 5' RACE reads with MiXCR, one entry per CDR3 protein. Here the sample spans some 80,000 distinct CDR3 sequences, over 9.5% being singletons. The sequencing used whole blood, collected at baseline. This chain links TRBV14 with TRBJ2-7, with D perhaps TRBD1 (5 bases). The TCR was taken from an adult who was a healthcare worker with PCR-confirmed SARS-CoV-2 infection or an uninfected control (not recorded which). CDR3 amino acids: CASSSHQGSEQYF. The CDR3 DNA is TGTGCCAGCAGCTCGCACCAGGGATCCGAGCAGTACTTC.